This TCR beta chain was profiled in a study of early T cells in non-severe SARS-CoV-2 infection. About the study: Unpaired chains resulted from sequencing bulk RNA of unsorted whole blood.

Using its own MiXCR run on the 5' RACE reads, TCRdb lists one record per CDR3 protein. Altogether tens of thousands of distinct CDR3 sequences are present, 12% being singletons, with the ten largest covering 15%. This clonotype turned up a few times. Trimming pared 3 bases from V and 1 base from J, leaving 12 bases between. The CDR3 extends over 14 amino acids. CDR1 is GTSNPN, CDR2 SVGIG, per germline (reference sequence). The receptor was isolated from an adult who was a healthcare worker with PCR-confirmed SARS-CoV-2 infection or an uninfected control (not recorded which). The donor label of this sample is uncertain. The sequencing here drew on whole blood, taken at baseline. V and J are TRBV30 and TRBJ1-1; D might be TRBD1 (5 bases). The CDR3 region has the DNA TGTGCCTGGAGCGCCGGGGCGGAGAACACTGAAGCTTTCTTT. It is translated as CAWSAGAENTEAFF.